The clone carrying this T cell receptor (beta chain) is a singleton in its sample. What it binds is not known. The study's findings and limits: Tumor memory CD4+ T cell TCR gene usage was found to cluster with blood and lymph node memory CD4+ cells and with lymph node naive CD4+ cells.

Treg sorting used a CD4+CD25+CD127-/low gate. Trimming at V came to 6 bases and at J to 4 bases, leaving 3 bases not matched to a gene. The CDR3 consists of 13 residues. The TRBV12-4/TRBJ1-2 clonotypes were amplified using barcode primers with ligated adaptors. TCRdb called the multiplex PCR reads again in MiXCR, with one record for every CDR3 protein. The repertoire consists of under 700 distinct CDR3 sequences, with roughly 18% occurring once and the leading ten covering roughly 19%. The clonotype originates from a female donor with breast cancer. Material: tumor-infiltrating Tregs sorted from the breast tumor. This sequence joins TRBV12-3 or TRBV12-4 and TRBJ1-2; 9 nucleotides line up with TRBD1. Written as DNA, the CDR3 is TGTGCCAGCAGGGACAGGGGTGGCTATGGCTACACCTTC. It is translated as CASRDRGGYGYTF.